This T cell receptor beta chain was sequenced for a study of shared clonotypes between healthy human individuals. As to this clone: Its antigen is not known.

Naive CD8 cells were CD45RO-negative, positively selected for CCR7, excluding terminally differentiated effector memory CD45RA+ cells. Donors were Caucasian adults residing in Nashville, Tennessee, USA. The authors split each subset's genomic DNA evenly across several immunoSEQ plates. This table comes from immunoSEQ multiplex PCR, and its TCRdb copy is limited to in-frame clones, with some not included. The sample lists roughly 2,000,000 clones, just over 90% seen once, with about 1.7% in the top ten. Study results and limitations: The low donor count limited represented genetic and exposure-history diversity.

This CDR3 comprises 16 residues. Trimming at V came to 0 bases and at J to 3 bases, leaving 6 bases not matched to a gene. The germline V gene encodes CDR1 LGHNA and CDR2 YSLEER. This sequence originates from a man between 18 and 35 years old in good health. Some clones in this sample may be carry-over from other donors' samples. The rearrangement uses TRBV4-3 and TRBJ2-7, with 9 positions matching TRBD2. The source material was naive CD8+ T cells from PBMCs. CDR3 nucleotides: TGCGCCAGCAGCCAAGAGAAACGCGGGAGGGGCTACGAGCAGTACTTC. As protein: CASSQEKRGRGYEQYF.